This TCR beta chain was sequenced in a study of PD-L1 blockade in urothelial cancer. Clones were sequenced by immunoSEQ multiplex PCR, and TCRdb holds only the in-frame ones, with some missing. The table shows roughly 50,000 clones, with roughly 77% occurring only once. Germline V gene lookup returns CDR1 MGHDK and CDR2 SYGVNS. The CDR3 loop spans 16 amino acids. Trimming cost V 5 bases and J 0 bases; bases outside gene matches: 7. The chain is built from TRBV25-1 and TRBJ2-1; 7 nucleotides agree with TRBD2. The sequence was collected from a man in his 70s with urothelial cancer. Source: PBMCs, taken around atezolizumab (anti-PD-L1) treatment. As DNA, the CDR3 is TGTGCCAGCAGTCCTGCGGGAGTACACTCCTACAATGAGCAGTTCTTC. Amino acid sequence: CASSPAGVHSYNEQFF.